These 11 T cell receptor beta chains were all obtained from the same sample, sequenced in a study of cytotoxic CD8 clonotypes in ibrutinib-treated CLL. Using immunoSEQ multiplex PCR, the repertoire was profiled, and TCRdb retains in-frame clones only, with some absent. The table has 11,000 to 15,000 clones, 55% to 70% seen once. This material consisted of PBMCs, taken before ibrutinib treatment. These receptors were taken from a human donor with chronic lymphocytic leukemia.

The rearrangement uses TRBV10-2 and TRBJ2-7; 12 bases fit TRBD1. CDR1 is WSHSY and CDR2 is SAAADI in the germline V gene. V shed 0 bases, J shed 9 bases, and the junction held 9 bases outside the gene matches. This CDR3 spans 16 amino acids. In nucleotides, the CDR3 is TGCGCCAGCAGTGAGTCAGGGGACAGGGGGCTCTGGGGGCAGTACTTC. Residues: CASSESGDRGLWGQYF.

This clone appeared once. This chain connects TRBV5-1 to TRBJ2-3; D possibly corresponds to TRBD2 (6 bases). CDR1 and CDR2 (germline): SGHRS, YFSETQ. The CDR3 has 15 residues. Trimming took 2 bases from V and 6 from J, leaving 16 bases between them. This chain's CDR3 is CASSLSGAEGDTQYF. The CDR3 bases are TGCGCCAGCAGCTTATCCGGGGCGGAGGGGGATACGCAGTATTTT.

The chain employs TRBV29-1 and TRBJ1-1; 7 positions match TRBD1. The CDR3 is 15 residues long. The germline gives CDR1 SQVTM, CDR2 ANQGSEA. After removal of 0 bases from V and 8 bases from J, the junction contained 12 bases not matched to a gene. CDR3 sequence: CSVEDRGRGQPEAFF. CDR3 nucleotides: TGCAGCGTTGAAGATCGGGGCAGGGGACAGCCGGAAGCTTTCTTT.

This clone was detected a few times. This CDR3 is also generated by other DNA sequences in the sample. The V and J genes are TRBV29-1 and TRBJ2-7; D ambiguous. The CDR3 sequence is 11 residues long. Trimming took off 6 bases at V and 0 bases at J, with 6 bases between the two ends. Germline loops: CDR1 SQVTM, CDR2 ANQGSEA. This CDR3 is CSVVSSYEQYF. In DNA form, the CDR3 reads TGCAGCGTCGTCTCCTCCTACGAGCAGTACTTC.

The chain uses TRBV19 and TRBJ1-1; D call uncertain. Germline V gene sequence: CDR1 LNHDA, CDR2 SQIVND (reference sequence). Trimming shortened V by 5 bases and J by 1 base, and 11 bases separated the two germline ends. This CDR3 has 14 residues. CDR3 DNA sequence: TGTGCCAGTAGTGATGGACGGAAGAACACTGAAGCTTTCTTT. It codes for CASSDGRKNTEAFF.

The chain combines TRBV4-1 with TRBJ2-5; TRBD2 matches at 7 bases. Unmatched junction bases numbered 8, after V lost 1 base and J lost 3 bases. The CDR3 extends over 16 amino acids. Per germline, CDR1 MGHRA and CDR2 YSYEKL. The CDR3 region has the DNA TGCGCCAGCAGCCAAGTCTATAAGGGAGGGAAAGAGACCCAGTACTTC. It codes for CASSQVYKGGKETQYF.

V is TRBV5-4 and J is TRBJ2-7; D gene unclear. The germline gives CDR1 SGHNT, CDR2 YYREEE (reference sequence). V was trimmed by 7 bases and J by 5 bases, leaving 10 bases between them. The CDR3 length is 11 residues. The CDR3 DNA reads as TGTGCCAGCCATACAGAAAACGAGCAGTACTTC. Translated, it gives CASHTENEQYF.

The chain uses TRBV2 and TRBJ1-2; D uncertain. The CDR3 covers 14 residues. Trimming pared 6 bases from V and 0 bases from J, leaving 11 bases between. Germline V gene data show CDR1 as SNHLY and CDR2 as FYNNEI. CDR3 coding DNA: TGTGCCAGCAGGAAGGACGGATCTAACTATGGCTACACCTTC. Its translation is CASRKDGSNYGYTF.

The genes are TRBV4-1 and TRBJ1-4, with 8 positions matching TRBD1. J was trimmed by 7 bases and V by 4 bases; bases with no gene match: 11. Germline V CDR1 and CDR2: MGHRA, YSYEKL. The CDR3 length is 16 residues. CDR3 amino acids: CASSPSQGVLGEKLFF. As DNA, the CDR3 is TGCGCCAGCAGCCCCTCACAGGGGGTTCTCGGTGAAAAACTGTTTTTT.

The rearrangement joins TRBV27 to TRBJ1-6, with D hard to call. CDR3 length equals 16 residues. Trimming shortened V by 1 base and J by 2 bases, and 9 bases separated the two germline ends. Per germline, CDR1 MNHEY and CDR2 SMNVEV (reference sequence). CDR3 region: CASSLLGGTYNSPLHF. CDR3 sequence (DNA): TGTGCCAGCAGTTTATTGGGAGGCACCTATAATTCACCCCTCCACTTT.

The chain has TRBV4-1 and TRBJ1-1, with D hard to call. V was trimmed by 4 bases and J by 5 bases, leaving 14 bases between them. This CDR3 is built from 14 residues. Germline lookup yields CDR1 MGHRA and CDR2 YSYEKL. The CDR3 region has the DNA TGCGCCAGCAGCCCTACACACCGTCGGACTGAAGCTTTCTTT. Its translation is CASSPTHRRTEAFF.